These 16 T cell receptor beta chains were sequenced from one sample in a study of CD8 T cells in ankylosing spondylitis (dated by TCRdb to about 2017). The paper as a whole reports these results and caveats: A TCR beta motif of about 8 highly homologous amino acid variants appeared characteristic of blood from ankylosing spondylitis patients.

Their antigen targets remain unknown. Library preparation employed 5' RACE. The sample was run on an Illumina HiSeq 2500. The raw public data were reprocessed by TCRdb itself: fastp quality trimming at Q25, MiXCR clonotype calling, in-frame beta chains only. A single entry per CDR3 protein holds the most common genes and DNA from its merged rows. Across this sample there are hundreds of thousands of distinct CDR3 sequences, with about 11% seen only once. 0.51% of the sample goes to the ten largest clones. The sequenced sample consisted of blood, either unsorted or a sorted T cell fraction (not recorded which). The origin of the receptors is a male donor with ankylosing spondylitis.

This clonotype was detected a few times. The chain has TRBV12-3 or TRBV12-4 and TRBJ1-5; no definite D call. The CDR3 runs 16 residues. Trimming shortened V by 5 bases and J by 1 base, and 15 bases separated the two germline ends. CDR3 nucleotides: TGTGCCAGCAGTCCATGGAACCGGCGGAGCAATCAGCCCCAGCATTTT. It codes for CASSPWNRRSNQPQHF.

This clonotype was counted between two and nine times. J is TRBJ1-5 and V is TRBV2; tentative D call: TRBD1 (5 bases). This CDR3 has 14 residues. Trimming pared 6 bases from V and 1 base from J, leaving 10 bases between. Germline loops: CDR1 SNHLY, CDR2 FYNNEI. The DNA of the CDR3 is TGTGCCAGCAGGCGGGACGGCAGCAATCAGCCCCAGCATTTT. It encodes CASRRDGSNQPQHF. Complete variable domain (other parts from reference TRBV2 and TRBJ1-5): EPEVTQTPSHQVTQMGQEVILRCVPISNHLYFYWYRQILGQKVEFLVSFYNNEISEKSEIFDDQFSVERPDGSNFTLKIRSTKLEDSAMYFCASRRDGSNQPQHFGDGTRLSIL.

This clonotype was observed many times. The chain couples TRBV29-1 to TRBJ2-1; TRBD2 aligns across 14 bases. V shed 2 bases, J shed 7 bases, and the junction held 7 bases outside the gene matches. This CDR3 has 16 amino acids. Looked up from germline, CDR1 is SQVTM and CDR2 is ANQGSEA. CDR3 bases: TGCAGCGTTGAAAGGACTAGCGGGGGGTCGGCGAATGAGCAGTTCTTC. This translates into CSVERTSGGSANEQFF.

CDR3 amino acids: CASSYSRTQETQYF. DNA of the CDR3: TGTGCCAGCAGTTACTCTCGGACACAAGAGACCCAGTACTTC. The gene calls are TRBV6-2 or TRBV6-3 and TRBJ2-5; TRBD1 might be the D (5 bases). V dropped 0 bases and J dropped 2 bases, with 7 bases sitting between them. The length of the CDR3 is 14 residues. The germline V gene encodes CDR1 MNHEY and CDR2 SVGEGT.

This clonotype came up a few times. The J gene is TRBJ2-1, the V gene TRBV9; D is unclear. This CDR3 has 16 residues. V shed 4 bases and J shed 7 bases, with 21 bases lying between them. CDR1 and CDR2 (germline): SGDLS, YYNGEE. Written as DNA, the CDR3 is TGTGCCAGCAGCCACTGGGGTCTAACTCAGGCTAATGAGCAGTTCTTC. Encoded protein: CASSHWGLTQANEQFF.

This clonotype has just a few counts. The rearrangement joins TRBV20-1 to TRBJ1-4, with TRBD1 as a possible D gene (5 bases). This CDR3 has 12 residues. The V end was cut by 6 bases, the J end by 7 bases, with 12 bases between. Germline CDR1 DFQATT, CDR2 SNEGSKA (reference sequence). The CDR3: CSAEIGVEKLFF. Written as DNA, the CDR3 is TGCAGTGCCGAAATAGGGGTTGAAAAACTGTTTTTT.

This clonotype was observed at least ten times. Here the CDR3 reads CASSFRKAQYF. For the CDR3, the DNA is TGTGCCAGCAGCTTTCGGAAGGCGCAGTATTTT. The chain carries TRBV5-6 and TRBJ2-3, with D hard to call. CDR1 is SGHDT and CDR2 is YYEEEE in the germline V gene. The CDR3 runs 11 residues. Trimming left V 2 bases short and J 10 bases short, with 8 bases between.

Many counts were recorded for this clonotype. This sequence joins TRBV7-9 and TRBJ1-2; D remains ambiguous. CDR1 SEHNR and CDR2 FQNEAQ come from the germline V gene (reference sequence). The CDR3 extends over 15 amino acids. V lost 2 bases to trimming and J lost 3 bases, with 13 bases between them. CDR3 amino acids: CASSLWLGLYYGYTF. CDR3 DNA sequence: TGTGCCAGCAGCTTATGGCTAGGGTTATACTATGGCTACACCTTC.

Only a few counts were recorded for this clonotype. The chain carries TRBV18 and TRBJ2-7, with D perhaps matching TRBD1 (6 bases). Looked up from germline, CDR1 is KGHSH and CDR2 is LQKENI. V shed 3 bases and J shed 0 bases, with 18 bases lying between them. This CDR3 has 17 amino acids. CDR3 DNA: TGTGCCAGCTCACCTAATATCGACAGGTGGAGCTCCTACGAGCAGTACTTC. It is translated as CASSPNIDRWSSYEQYF.

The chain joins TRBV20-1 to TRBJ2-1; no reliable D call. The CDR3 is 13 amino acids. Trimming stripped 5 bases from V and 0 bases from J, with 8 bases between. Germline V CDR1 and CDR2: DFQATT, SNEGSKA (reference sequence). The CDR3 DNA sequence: TGCAGTGCTCTTCGAGGCTCCTACAATGAGCAGTTCTTC. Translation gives CSALRGSYNEQFF.

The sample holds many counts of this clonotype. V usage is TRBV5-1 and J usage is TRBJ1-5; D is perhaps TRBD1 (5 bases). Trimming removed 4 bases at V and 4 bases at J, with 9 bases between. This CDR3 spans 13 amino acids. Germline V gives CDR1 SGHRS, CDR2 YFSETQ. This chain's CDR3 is CASSVTVNQPQHF. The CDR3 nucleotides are TGCGCCAGCAGCGTGACAGTTAATCAGCCCCAGCATTTT.

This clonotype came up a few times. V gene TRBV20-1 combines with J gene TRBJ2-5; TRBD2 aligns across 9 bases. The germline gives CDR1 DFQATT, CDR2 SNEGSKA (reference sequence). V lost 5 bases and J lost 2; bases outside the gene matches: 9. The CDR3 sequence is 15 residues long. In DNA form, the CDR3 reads TGCAGTGCTGATGCTAGCGGGACGGGGCAAGAGACCCAGTACTTC. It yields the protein CSADASGTGQETQYF.

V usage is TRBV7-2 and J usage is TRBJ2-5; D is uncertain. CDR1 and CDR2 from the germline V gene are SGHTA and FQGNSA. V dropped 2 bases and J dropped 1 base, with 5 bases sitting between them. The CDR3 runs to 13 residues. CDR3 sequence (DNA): TGTGCCAGCAGCTTATCTATCCAAGAGACCCAGTACTTC. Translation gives CASSLSIQETQYF.

CDR3 residues: CASTPGQPTYGYTF. CDR3 sequence (DNA): TGTGCCAGCACCCCCGGACAGCCCACCTATGGCTACACCTTC. The chain employs TRBV2 and TRBJ1-2, with a possible D match to TRBD1 (6 bases). Trimming removed 7 bases from V and 4 bases from J, with 16 bases in between. Germline V gene data show CDR1 as SNHLY and CDR2 as FYNNEI. The CDR3 is made up of 14 amino acids.

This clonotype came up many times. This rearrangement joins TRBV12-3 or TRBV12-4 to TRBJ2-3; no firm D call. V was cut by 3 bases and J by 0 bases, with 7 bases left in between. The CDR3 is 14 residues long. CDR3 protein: CASSFRQSTDTQYF. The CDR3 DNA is TGTGCCAGCAGTTTCCGCCAAAGCACAGATACGCAGTATTTT.

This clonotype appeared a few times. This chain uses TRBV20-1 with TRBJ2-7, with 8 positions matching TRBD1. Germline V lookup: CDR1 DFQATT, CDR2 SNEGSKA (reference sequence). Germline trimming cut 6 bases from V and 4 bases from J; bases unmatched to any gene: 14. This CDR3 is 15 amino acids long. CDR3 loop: CSASSPGTGFYEQYF. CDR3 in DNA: TGCAGTGCCAGCTCCCCTGGGACAGGTTTTTACGAGCAGTACTTC.